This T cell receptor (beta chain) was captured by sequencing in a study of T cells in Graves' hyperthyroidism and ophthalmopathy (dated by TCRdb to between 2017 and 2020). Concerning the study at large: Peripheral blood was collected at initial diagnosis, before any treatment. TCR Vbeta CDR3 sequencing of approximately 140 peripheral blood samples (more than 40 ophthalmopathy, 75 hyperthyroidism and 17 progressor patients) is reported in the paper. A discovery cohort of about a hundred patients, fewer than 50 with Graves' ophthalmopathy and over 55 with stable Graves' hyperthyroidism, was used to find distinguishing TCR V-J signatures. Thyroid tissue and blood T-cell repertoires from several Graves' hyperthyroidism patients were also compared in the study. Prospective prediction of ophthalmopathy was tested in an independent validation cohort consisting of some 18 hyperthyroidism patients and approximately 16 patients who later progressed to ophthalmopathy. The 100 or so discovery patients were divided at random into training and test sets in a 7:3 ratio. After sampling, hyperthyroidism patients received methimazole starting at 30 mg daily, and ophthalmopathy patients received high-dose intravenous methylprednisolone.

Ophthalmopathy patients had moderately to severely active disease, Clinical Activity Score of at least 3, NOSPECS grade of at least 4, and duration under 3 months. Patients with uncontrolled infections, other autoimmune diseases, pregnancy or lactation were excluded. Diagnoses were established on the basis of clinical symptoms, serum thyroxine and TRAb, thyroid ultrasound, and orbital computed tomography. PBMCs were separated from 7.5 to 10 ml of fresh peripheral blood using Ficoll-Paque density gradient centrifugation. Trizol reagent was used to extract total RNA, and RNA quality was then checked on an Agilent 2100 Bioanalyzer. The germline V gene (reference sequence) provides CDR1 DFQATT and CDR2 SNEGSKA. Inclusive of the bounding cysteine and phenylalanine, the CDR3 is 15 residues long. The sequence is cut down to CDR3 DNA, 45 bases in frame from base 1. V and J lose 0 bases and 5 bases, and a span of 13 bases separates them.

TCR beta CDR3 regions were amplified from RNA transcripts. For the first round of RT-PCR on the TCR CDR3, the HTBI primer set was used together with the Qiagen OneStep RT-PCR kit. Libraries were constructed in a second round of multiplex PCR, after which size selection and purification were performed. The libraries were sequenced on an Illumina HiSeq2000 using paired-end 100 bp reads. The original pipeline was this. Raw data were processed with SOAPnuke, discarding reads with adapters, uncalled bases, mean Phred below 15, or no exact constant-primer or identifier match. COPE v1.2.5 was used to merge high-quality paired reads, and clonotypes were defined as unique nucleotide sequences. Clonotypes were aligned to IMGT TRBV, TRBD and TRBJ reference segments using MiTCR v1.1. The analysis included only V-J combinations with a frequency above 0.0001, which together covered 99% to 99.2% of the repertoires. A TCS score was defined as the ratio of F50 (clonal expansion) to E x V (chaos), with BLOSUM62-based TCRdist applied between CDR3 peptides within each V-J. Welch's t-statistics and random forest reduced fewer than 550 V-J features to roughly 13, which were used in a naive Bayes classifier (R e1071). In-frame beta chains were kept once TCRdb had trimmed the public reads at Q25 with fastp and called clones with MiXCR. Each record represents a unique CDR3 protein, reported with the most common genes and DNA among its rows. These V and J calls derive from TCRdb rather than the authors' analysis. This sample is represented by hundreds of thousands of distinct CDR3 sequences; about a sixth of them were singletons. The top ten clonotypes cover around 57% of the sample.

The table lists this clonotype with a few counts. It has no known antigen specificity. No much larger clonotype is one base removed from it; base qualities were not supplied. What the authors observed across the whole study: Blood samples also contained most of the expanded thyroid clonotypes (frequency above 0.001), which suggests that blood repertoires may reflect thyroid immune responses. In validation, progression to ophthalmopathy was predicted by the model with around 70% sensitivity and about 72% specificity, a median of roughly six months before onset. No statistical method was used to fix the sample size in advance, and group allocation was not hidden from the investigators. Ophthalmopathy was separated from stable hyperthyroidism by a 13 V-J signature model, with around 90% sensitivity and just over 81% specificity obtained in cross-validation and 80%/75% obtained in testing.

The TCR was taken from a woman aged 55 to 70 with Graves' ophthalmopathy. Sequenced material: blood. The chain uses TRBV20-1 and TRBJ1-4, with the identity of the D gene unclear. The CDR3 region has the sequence CSARDPGRKNEKLFF. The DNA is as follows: TGCAGTGCTAGAGATCCGGGCAGGAAGAATGAAAAACTGTTTTTT.